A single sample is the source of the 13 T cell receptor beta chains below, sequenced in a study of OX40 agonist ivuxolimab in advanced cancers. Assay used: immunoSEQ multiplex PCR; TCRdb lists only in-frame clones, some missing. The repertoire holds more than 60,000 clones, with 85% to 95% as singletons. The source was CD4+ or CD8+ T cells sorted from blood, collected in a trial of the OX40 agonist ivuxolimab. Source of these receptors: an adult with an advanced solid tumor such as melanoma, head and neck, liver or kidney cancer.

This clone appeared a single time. The CDR3 protein is CASKAGRDTQETQYF. CDR3 DNA sequence: TGTGCCAGCAAGGCTGGGAGGGACACACAAGAGACCCAGTACTTC. The chain combines TRBV14 with TRBJ2-5; the D gene is possibly TRBD2 (7 bases). The CDR3 is 15 residues long. The germline V and J ends were trimmed by 7 bases and 2 bases, with 17 bases remaining between them. Germline V CDR1 and CDR2: SGHDN, FVKESK.

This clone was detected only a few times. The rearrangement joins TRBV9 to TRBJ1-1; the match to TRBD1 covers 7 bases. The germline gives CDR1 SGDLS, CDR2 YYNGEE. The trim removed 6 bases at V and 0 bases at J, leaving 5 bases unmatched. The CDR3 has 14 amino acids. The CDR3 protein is CASNSGGVNTEAFF. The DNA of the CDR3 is TGTGCCAGCAACTCAGGGGGTGTGAACACTGAAGCTTTCTTT.

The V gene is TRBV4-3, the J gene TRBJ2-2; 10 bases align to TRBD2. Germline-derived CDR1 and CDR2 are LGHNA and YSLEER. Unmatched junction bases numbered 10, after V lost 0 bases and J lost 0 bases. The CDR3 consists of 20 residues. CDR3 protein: CASSQDLPSGGPTNTGELFF. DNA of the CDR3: TGCGCCAGCAGCCAAGATTTGCCTAGCGGGGGCCCTACGAACACCGGGGAGCTGTTTTTT.

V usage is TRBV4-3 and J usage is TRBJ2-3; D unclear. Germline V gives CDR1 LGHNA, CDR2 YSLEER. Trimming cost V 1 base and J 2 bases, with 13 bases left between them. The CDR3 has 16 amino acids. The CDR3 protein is CASSQAHQSITDTQYF. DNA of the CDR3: TGCGCCAGCAGCCAAGCCCACCAGAGTATCACAGATACGCAGTATTTT.

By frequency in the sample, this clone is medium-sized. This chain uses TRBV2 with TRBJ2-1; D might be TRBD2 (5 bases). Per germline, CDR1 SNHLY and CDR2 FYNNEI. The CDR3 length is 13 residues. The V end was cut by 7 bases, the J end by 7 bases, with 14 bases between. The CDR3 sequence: CASTRTVQNEQFF. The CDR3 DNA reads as TGTGCCAGCACTCGGACTGTACAAAATGAGCAGTTCTTC.

CDR3 sequence (DNA): TGTGCCTGGAGTCCCCAGCGGGAGTACTACGAGCAGTACTTC. Protein: CAWSPQREYYEQYF. The chain couples TRBV30 to TRBJ2-7, with 8 bases fitting TRBD2. V lost 2 bases and J lost 3; bases outside the gene matches: 6. From germline, CDR1 is GTSNPN and CDR2 SVGIG (reference sequence). CDR3 length equals 14 residues. Using reference TRBV30 and TRBJ2-7 for the parts outside the CDR3, the full variable domain is SQTIHQWPATLVQPVGSPLSLECTVEGTSNPNLYWYRQAAGRGLQLLFYSVGIGQISSEVPQNLSASRPQDRQFILSSKKLLLSDSGFYLCAWSPQREYYEQYFGPGTRLTVT.

The CDR3, as DNA: TGCGCCAGCAGCCAAGATGTGCGACTAGCGGGAGAGGGTGAGCAGTTCTTC. Translation gives CASSQDVRLAGEGEQFF. The chain links TRBV4-1 to TRBJ2-1; 12 positions match TRBD2. With V trimmed by 0 bases and J by 9 bases, 9 bases remained unmatched. Germline V gene data show CDR1 as MGHRA and CDR2 as YSYEKL. The CDR3 is 17 amino acids.

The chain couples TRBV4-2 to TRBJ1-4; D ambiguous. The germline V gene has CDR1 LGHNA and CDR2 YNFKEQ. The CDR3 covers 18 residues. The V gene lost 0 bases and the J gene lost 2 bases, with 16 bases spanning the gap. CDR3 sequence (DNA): TGTGCCAGCAGCCAAGACCCATCAACGAAGAGGACTAATGAAAAACTGTTTTTT. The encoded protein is CASSQDPSTKRTNEKLFF.

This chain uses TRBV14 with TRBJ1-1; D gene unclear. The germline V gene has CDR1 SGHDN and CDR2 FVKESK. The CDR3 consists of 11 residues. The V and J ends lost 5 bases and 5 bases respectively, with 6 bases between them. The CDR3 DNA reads TGTGCCAGCAGCGAAACAACTGAAGCTTTCTTT. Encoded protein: CASSETTEAFF.

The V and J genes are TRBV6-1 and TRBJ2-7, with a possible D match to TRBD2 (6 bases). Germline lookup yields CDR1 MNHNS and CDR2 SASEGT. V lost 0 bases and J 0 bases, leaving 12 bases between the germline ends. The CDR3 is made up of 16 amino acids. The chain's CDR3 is CASSEAFRGGSYEQYF. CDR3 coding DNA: TGTGCCAGCAGTGAAGCGTTTAGGGGAGGCTCCTACGAGCAGTACTTC.

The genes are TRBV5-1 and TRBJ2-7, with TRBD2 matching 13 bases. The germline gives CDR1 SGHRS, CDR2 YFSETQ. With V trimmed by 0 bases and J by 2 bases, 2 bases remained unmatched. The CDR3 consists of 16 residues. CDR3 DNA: TGCGCCAGCAGCTTGGGGACTAGCGGGGGAGCCTACGAGCAGTACTTC. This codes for CASSLGTSGGAYEQYF.

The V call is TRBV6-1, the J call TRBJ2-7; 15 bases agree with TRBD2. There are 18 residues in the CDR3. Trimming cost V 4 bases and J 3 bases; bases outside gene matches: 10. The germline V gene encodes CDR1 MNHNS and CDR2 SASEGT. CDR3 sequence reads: CASSGGLAGGTAYYEQYF. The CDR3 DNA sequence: TGTGCCAGCAGTGGGGGACTAGCGGGGGGCACCGCTTACTACGAGCAGTACTTC.

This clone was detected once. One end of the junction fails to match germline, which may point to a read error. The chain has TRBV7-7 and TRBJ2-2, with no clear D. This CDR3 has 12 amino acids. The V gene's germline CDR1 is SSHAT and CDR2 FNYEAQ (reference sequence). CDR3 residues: CASSIDTGELFF. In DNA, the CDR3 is TGTGCTAGCAGTATAGACACCGGGGAGCTGTTTTTT.